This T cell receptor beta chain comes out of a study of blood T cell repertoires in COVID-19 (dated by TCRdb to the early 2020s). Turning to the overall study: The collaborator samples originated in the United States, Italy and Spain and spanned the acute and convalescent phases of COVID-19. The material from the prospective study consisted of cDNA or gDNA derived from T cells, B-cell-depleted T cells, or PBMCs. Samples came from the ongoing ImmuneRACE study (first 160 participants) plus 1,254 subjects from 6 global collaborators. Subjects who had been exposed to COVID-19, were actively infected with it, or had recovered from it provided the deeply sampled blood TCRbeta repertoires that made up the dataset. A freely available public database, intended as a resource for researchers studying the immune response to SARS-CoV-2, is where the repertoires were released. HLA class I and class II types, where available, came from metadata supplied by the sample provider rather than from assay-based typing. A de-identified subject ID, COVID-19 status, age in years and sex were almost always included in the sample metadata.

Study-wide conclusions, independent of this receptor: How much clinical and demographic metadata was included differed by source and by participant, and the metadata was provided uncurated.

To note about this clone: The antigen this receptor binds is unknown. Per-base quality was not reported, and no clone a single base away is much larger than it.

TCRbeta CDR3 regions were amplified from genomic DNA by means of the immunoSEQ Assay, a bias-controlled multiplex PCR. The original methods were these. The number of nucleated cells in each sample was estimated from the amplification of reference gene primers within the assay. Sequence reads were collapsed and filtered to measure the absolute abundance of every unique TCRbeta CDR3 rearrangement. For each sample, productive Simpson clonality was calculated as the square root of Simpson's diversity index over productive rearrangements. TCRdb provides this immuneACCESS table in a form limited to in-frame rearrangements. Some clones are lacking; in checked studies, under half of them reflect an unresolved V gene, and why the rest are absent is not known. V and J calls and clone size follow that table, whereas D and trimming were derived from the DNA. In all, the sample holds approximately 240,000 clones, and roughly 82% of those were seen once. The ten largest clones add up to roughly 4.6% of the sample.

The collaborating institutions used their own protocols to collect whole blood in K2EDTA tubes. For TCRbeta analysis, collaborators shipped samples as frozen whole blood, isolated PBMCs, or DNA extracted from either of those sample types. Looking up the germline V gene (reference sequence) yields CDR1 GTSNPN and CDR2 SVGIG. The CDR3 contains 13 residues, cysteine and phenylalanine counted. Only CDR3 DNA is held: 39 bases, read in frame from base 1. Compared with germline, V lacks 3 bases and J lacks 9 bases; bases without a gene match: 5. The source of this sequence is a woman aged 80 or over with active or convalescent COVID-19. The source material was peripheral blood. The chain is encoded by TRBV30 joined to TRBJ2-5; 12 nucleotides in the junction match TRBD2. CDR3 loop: CAWRLAGGQAQYF. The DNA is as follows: TGTGCCTGGAGACTAGCGGGAGGCCAGGCCCAGTACTTC.